This entry is about one TCR beta chain. Its antigen is still unknown. The germline CDR1 and CDR2 sequences are ENHRY and SYGVKD. CDR3 length: 14 residues. The V end lost 6 bases, the J end lost 3 bases, and 15 bases lay between the germline ends. The data stem from a study of regulatory T cells in long-lasting Graves disease. Findings and caveats of the study: Repertoires from persistent disease leaned toward TRBV28, TRBJ1-2 and TRBJ2-5.

Construction of the TCR beta libraries employed iRepertoire HTBI primers in conjunction with Arm-PCR of CDR3 regions. Each CDR3 protein is one row after TCRdb ran MiXCR on the multiplex PCR reads. The profile covers around 500,000 distinct CDR3 sequences, with approximately 15% appearing a single time and approximately 9.3% taken by the ten largest. Time point noted: newly diagnosed GD, antithyroid drugs for less than 3 months. RNA isolated from PBMCs was used to make the TCR library. Doctors identified Graves' disease using the American Thyroid Association guidelines. Tubes containing EDTA received 7 to 10 milliliters of drawn peripheral blood. The sample was also reused in another study, on T cells in Graves' hyperthyroidism and ophthalmopathy. That report adds: Most thyroid clonotypes that were expanded above 0.001 also turned up in blood.

J is TRBJ2-7 and V is TRBV10-3; the D gene is possibly TRBD1 (5 bases). The sequencing used peripheral blood mononuclear cells (PBMCs), collected at new diagnosis, from a patient treated with antithyroid drugs. The sequence came from a young man with Graves disease. The CDR3 sequence: CAISSGQGYYEQYF. CDR3 DNA: TGTGCCATCAGCTCGGGCCAGGGATACTACGAGCAGTACTTC.